This T cell receptor beta chain was recorded in a study of identifying expanded T cells in peripheral blood. Study-wide findings and caveats: Approximately two-week clone count variance significantly increased as total template count grew. Differentially abundant clones: 0.95 to 1.5 between replicates, just under 17 at about two weeks, 19 at four.

The repertoire was sequenced with immunoSEQ multiplex PCR; TCRdb's copy has only in-frame clones and lacks some. The table records tens of thousands of clones, around 90% of them present only once. Healthy donors had no documented immune events, such as infections, while sampled. About this clone itself: Antigen unknown.

The source material was blood. This sequence was found in a person aged 18-70 years in good health.

CDR3 nucleotide sequence: TGTGCCCACGGACAGGGGGCCAACGTCCTGACTTTC. Translated, it gives CAHGQGANVLTF. The chain recombines TRBV6-6 with TRBJ2-6; maybe TRBD1 (6 bases). Germline V CDR1 and CDR2: MNHNY, SVGAGI (reference sequence). CDR3 length: 12 amino acids. V was trimmed by 11 bases and J by 4 bases, leaving 9 bases between them.